This T cell receptor beta chain was identified during a study of T cell repertoires in cytomegalovirus infection. As for the study in general: Based on public TCR beta signatures, there were indications of CMV infection and of a matching HLA type.

Study findings and constraints: The study identified carriers of CMV plus the relevant HLA from cumulative public TCR beta family frequency. It was HLA-C-restricted CMV-specific TCR beta clonotypes that dominated the response ex vivo.

Turning to this clonotype: No antigen is known for it. A much larger clone sits a single nucleotide away, making a read error possible.

V was clipped by 5 bases and J by 9 bases; unmatched bases: 8. This CDR3 spans 13 amino acids. Germline V gene sequence: CDR1 SGHAT, CDR2 FQDESV (reference sequence). TCRdb processed the reads anew with MiXCR; each CDR3 protein has one entry. This sample has 200,000 or so distinct CDR3 sequences, with roughly 20% found just once. This sequence joins TRBV11-1 and TRBJ1-1; 8 positions agree with TRBD1. This clonotype was obtained from a human donor in good health (CMV status not recorded). Some clones in this sample may be carry-over from other donors' samples. Sequencing input: PBMCs. The CDR3 nucleotides are TGTGCCAGCAGCCTTGGACAGGGAGGTCAAGCTTTCTTT. This sequence encodes CASSLGQGGQAFF.